This T cell receptor beta chain was observed in a study of blood T cell repertoires in COVID-19. Study-wide background: Some COVID-19 samples were acute and others convalescent; all came from the United States, Italy and Spain. T cells, B-cell-depleted T cells, or PBMCs provided the cDNA or gDNA that served as material.

In regard to this clone: One junction end does not reproduce the germline sequence, and a read error may be involved.

In the original processing: Cell counts per sample came from amplifying reference gene primers. Clones were sequenced by immunoSEQ multiplex PCR, and TCRdb holds only the in-frame ones, with some missing. The DNA was the basis for D and trimming; V, J and clone size are from that table. The data show 200,000 or so clones, roughly 90% seen once. Germline assignment: CDR1 SNHLY and CDR2 FYNNEI. This CDR3 region has 10 residues. This sequence was found in a man between 70 and 80 years old with acute or convalescent COVID-19. The chain employs TRBV2 and TRBJ2-7, with D unclear. Input material: peripheral blood. CDR3 DNA: TGTGCCAGCAGTGGAGAAAACTCTGACTTC. As protein: CASSGENSDF.